This T cell receptor beta chain was captured by sequencing in a study of blood T cell repertoires in COVID-19. Study context: From the United States, Italy and Spain came samples of acute and convalescent COVID-19. T cells, B-cell-depleted T cells, or PBMCs provided the cDNA or gDNA that served as material.

Trimming stripped 4 bases from V and 1 base from J, with 17 bases between. This CDR3 has 16 residues. Germline V lookup: CDR1 GTSNPN, CDR2 SVGIG (reference sequence). Original analysis: Using reference gene primer amplification, nucleated cell counts were estimated. Clones were sequenced by immunoSEQ multiplex PCR, and TCRdb holds only the in-frame ones, with some missing. The V and J calls and clone size were taken over from that table, and D and trimming were inferred from the DNA. This sample yields more than 200,000 clones, of which approximately 78% are seen a single time; 7% to 10% belongs to the top ten.

The V call is TRBV30, the J call TRBJ1-3; D gene ambiguous. The TCR sequence derives from a woman older than 75 with COVID-19, enrolled during active disease. Sample: peripheral blood. In DNA, the CDR3 is TGTGCCTGGATCGATCCTACCACTGAGTCTGGAAACACCATATATTTT. Protein product: CAWIDPTTESGNTIYF.